One and the same sample provided the 22 T cell receptor beta chains below, sequenced in a study of T cell responses to AZD1222 COVID-19 vaccine (dated by TCRdb to about 2021). Library creation used the immunoSEQ multiplex PCR assay. The clones in this table, taken by TCRdb from immuneACCESS, are in-frame only. Not every clone is retained; where verified, under half of the shortfall comes from an unresolved V gene, and the cause of the rest is unknown. The sample includes some 150,000 clones, with less than 90% observed a single time. The top ten clonotypes cover approximately 6.6% of the sample. The time point tag for this specimen amounts to: sample from adult after SARS-CoV-2 infection, after symptom onset. This specimen consisted of peripheral blood, obtained after recovery from COVID-19. The receptors come from an adult who had recovered from COVID-19.

The chain recombines TRBV7-2 with TRBJ2-2; 9 nucleotides match TRBD1. Germline assignment: CDR1 SGHTA and CDR2 FQGNSA. V gave up 5 bases and J gave up 5 bases; unmatched junction bases: 3. The CDR3 runs 14 residues. CDR3 DNA sequence: TGTGCCAGCAGCGGGACAGGGAGAACCGGGGAGCTGTTTTTT. Translated: CASSGTGRTGELFF.

This clone is a singleton in its sample. CDR3 sequence: CATSDWTSGPGDEQFF. The DNA for the CDR3 is TGTGCCACCAGTGACTGGACTAGCGGGCCCGGGGATGAGCAGTTCTTC. This sequence joins TRBV24-1 and TRBJ2-1; 11 positions match TRBD2. In germline, CDR1 is KGHDR, CDR2 SFDVKD. Trimming took 4 bases from V and 8 from J; bases not matched to a gene: 9. CDR3 length: 16 residues.

DNA of the CDR3: TGTGCCAGCAGCGTAGGGGCGGCAAACTACGAGCAGTACTTC. Protein sequence: CASSVGAANYEQYF. The chain has TRBV9 and TRBJ2-7; no definite D call. Germline CDR1 reads SGDLS; CDR2 reads YYNGEE. The CDR3 consists of 14 residues. V was pared by 0 bases and J by 3 bases, with 10 bases between.

This clone has only one observation. V is TRBV12-3 or TRBV12-4 and J is TRBJ2-1; no definite D call. The CDR3 has 11 residues. V lost 6 bases to trimming and J lost 10 bases, with 10 bases between them. The CDR3 DNA is TGTGCCAGCAGCATCGACCGAGAGCAGTTCTTC. This encodes CASSIDREQFF.

This clone was detected once. The V and J genes are TRBV19 and TRBJ2-7, with TRBD2 identical over 13 bases. V lost 6 bases to trimming and J lost 1 base; unmatched junction nucleotides: 3. This CDR3 contains 15 residues. In germline, CDR1 is LNHDA, CDR2 SQIVND (reference sequence). This chain's CDR3 is CASSGLAGDSYEQYF. The CDR3 DNA is TGTGCCAGTAGCGGACTAGCGGGAGATTCCTACGAGCAGTACTTC.

This chain connects TRBV15 to TRBJ2-2; 7 nucleotides agree with TRBD1. The CDR3 loop spans 13 amino acids. Per germline, CDR1 LNHNV and CDR2 YYDKDF (reference sequence). Trimming cost V 11 bases and J 7 bases; bases outside gene matches: 10. CDR3: CAVSTGIFGELFF. CDR3 DNA: TGTGCCGTCTCGACAGGGATTTTCGGGGAGCTGTTTTTT.

The chain uses TRBV3-1 (or the pseudogene TRBV3-2) and TRBJ1-6; D may be TRBD1 (5 bases). The germline CDR1 and CDR2 sequences are LGHDT and YNNKEL (reference sequence). The CDR3 extends over 14 amino acids. V was pared by 1 base and J by 10 bases, with 11 bases between. CDR3: CASSQVPGHSPLHF. The CDR3 DNA is TGTGCCAGCAGCCAAGTACCAGGGCACTCACCCCTCCACTTT.

The CDR3, as DNA: TGTGCCAGCAGCCGGGACGGAAGACAGCCCCAGCATTTT. It translates to CASSRDGRQPQHF. The rearrangement joins TRBV28 to TRBJ1-5; D might be TRBD1 (5 bases). The V end was cut by 6 bases, the J end by 7 bases, with 13 bases between. The length of the CDR3 is 13 residues. Germline CDR1 reads MDHEN; CDR2 reads SYDVKM.

This clone showed up just once. The J gene is TRBJ1-5, the V gene TRBV28, with a possible D match to TRBD1 (5 bases). Trimming removed 7 bases at V and 5 bases at J, with 21 bases between. The CDR3 has 16 amino acids. Germline CDR1 is MDHEN and CDR2 is SYDVKM. The CDR3 DNA is TGTGCCAGCACCCCTGGGGTAGGGAGGGGCGATCAGCCCCAGCATTTT. This translates into CASTPGVGRGDQPQHF. The full variable domain, rest sourced from reference TRBV28 and TRBJ1-5, is DVKVTQSSRYLVKRTGEKVFLECVQDMDHENMFWYRQDPGLGLRLIYFSYDVKMKEKGDIPEGYSVSREKKERFSLILESASTNQTSMYLCASTPGVGRGDQPQHFGDGTRLSIL.

In nucleotides, the CDR3 is TGCGCCAGCAGCCAAGCGTGGGGCACAGATACGCAGTATTTT. Encoded protein: CASSQAWGTDTQYF. This chain links TRBV4-1 with TRBJ2-3; D remains ambiguous. The V end was cut by 1 base, the J end by 1 base, with 6 bases between. The germline V gene encodes CDR1 MGHRA and CDR2 YSYEKL. CDR3 length equals 14 residues.

The chain combines TRBV7-2 with TRBJ1-6; 7 bases are a match to TRBD1. V lost 5 bases, J lost 7 bases, and 5 bases stayed unmatched. Germline assignment: CDR1 SGHTA and CDR2 FQGNSA. CDR3 size: 14 residues. CDR3 amino acids: CASSRTGRNSPLHF. In nucleotides, the CDR3 is TGTGCCAGCAGCCGGACAGGTCGCAATTCACCCCTCCACTTT.

This clone was counted once. This rearrangement joins TRBV5-1 to TRBJ2-2; 9 nucleotides match TRBD1. The CDR3 sequence is 15 residues long. Per the germline V gene, CDR1 is SGHRS and CDR2 is YFSETQ. V lost 6 bases to trimming and J lost 5 bases; unmatched junction nucleotides: 8. The CDR3 sequence: CASITGQGMTGELFF. The CDR3 DNA is TGCGCCAGCATTACGGGACAGGGAATGACCGGGGAGCTGTTTTTT.

The gene calls are TRBV5-4 and TRBJ2-3, with D possibly called TRBD1 or TRBD2 (5 bases each). Trimming pared 5 bases from V and 8 bases from J, leaving 27 bases between. The CDR3 runs 17 residues. Per the germline V gene, CDR1 is SGHNT and CDR2 is YYREEE (reference sequence). For the CDR3, the DNA is TGTGCCAGCAGTCCTTACGGGACGGACTTTTCGAGGGGTACGCAGTATTTT. This encodes CASSPYGTDFSRGTQYF.

A single count supports this clone. The chain has TRBV18 and TRBJ1-1; no clear D. The germline V and J ends were trimmed by 2 bases and 14 bases, with 18 bases remaining between them. The CDR3 has 13 residues. From germline, CDR1 is KGHSH and CDR2 LQKENI. CDR3 nucleotide sequence: TGTGCCAGCTCACCATCGGGGAAGCCCCGAGGCTTCTTT. Translated, it gives CASSPSGKPRGFF.

This clone appeared once. This chain connects TRBV9 to TRBJ2-1; 7 bases line up with TRBD1. The CDR3 totals 15 residues. Per the germline V gene, CDR1 is SGDLS and CDR2 is YYNGEE. The V and J ends lost 3 bases and 2 bases, in that order; junction bases with no gene match: 5. CDR3 DNA sequence: TGTGCCAGCAGCGCAGGGGGTATTCCCTACAATGAGCAGTTCTTC. Translated: CASSAGGIPYNEQFF.

The chain is built from TRBV3-1 (or the pseudogene TRBV3-2) and TRBJ2-1; D is ambiguous. The V and J ends lost 0 bases and 0 bases respectively, with 12 bases between them. The CDR3 runs 17 residues. Germline lookup yields CDR1 LGHDT and CDR2 YNNKEL (reference sequence). The CDR3, as DNA: TGTGCCAGCAGCCAAGATGCCCCTCAGAGCTCCTACAATGAGCAGTTCTTC. Protein sequence: CASSQDAPQSSYNEQFF.

J is TRBJ1-2 and V is TRBV5-6; 8 bases are shared with TRBD1. This CDR3 spans 13 amino acids. Per the germline V gene, CDR1 is SGHDT and CDR2 is YYEEEE. Trimming cost V 0 bases and J 7 bases; bases outside gene matches: 2. Written as DNA, the CDR3 is TGTGCCAGCAGCTTGGCGCAGGGGGCTGGCTACACCTTC. As protein: CASSLAQGAGYTF.

V and J are TRBV4-1 and TRBJ2-7, with D unclear. Between the trimmed V and J ends, which lost 0 bases and 5 bases, there was a span of 14 bases. CDR1 MGHRA and CDR2 YSYEKL come from the germline V gene. CDR3 length: 15 residues. CDR3 amino acids: CASSQDLSERNEQYF. The CDR3 region has the DNA TGCGCCAGCAGCCAAGATTTATCGGAGCGAAACGAGCAGTACTTC.

V and J are TRBV7-2 and TRBJ2-7; D gene uncertain. The CDR3 length is 12 residues. V was clipped by 3 bases and J by 3 bases, with 6 bases between them. Per germline, CDR1 SGHTA and CDR2 FQGNSA. In nucleotides, the CDR3 is TGTGCCAGCAGCTTGTTTATCTACGAGCAGTACTTC. Translation: CASSLFIYEQYF.

The chain joins TRBV19 to TRBJ1-5, with D possibly matching TRBD1 (5 bases). CDR3 size: 20 residues. With 0 bases removed from V and 1 base from J, the gap between germline ends came to 22 bases. Germline CDR1 and CDR2: LNHDA and SQIVND (reference sequence). The CDR3 nucleotides are TGTGCCAGTAGTATAGAGCTGCGGGGGTATTGGGGCTTGAGCAATCAGCCCCAGCATTTT. Translated, it gives CASSIELRGYWGLSNQPQHF.

The chain recombines TRBV5-1 with TRBJ2-1; 11 bases are a match to TRBD2. In germline, CDR1 is SGHRS, CDR2 YFSETQ. This CDR3 has 14 amino acids. With V trimmed by 2 bases and J by 7 bases, 2 bases remained unmatched. The DNA of the CDR3 is TGCGCCAGCAGCTTAACTAGCGGGAGTAATGAGCAGTTCTTC. Its protein product is CASSLTSGSNEQFF.

This chain links TRBV5-1 with TRBJ2-7; TRBD1 agrees at 10 bases. CDR3 length: 12 residues. V trimming: 1 base; J trimming: 11 bases; junction bases outside the gene matches: 3. Germline-derived CDR1 and CDR2 are SGHRS and YFSETQ. CDR3: CASSLPGQGEYF. The CDR3 nucleotides are TGCGCCAGCAGCTTGCCCGGACAGGGGGAGTACTTC. The variable domain in full, with the rest retrieved from reference TRBV5-1 and TRBJ2-7, is KAGVTQTPRYLIKTRGQQVTLSCSPISGHRSVSWYQQTPGQGLQFLFEYFSETQRNKGNFPGRFSGRQFSNSRSEMNVSTLELGDSALYLCASSLPGQGEYFGPGTRLTVT.